This T cell receptor beta chain was observed in a study of neurological immune-mediated disorders. CDR1 and CDR2 from the germline V gene are DFQATT and SNEGSKA (reference sequence). V lost 3 bases and J lost 4, with 14 bases in between. This CDR3 has 14 residues. This clonotype appeared many times. Every sequencing run drew on 15-18 subjects and yielded over 160 million TCR-beta sequences. TCRdb passed the 5' RACE reads through MiXCR, listing each CDR3 protein once. The sample records fewer than 45,000 distinct CDR3 sequences, 2% to 3% being singletons. Sequenced input: PBMCs. The chain uses TRBV20-1 and TRBJ2-3; a possible D gene is TRBD1 (7 bases). The TCR originated in a man in his thirties or forties with multiple sclerosis. The CDR3 DNA sequence: TGCAGTGCTAGGCGGCAGGGGGGCGCAGATACGCAGTATTTT. Amino acid sequence: CSARRQGGADTQYF.